The clone carrying this T cell receptor beta chain has a count of ten or more. Its target is not known. These data come from a study of identical twins. Study observations and caveats: Fewer insertions were carried by abundant cord blood beta clonotypes, but none was seen in memory repertoires. Within monozygotic twins, out-of-frame TCR alpha sharing was underestimated by the models.

CDR3 length: 15 amino acids. V dropped 5 bases and J dropped 1 base, with 13 bases sitting between them. The germline V gene encodes CDR1 SGHTA and CDR2 FQGNSA. A universal primer binding site was introduced by template switching. The final cDNA contained unique molecular identifiers. One entry per CDR3 protein results from TCRdb running MiXCR on the 5' RACE reads. The table shows 420,000 or so distinct CDR3 sequences, with less than 20% occurring only once. J is TRBJ2-3 and V is TRBV7-2; D not certain. This sequence originates from a man over 45 in good health. Sequenced sample: naive T cells sorted from blood. The CDR3, as DNA: TGTGCCAGCAGCCCTCGGACCGTAGGCACAGATACGCAGTATTTT. Amino acid sequence: CASSPRTVGTDTQYF.